This T cell receptor (beta chain) was captured by sequencing in a study of early T cells in non-severe SARS-CoV-2 infection. On the study more broadly: Sequencing used unsorted whole-blood bulk RNA, so chains lack pairing.

Regarding the study as a whole: Lookups in VDJdb leaned toward anti-spike CD8 responses and missed private and CD4 specificities.

Germline V gene lookup returns CDR1 MDHEN and CDR2 SYDVKM. Trimming shortened V by 6 bases and J by 2 bases, and 15 bases separated the two germline ends. The CDR3 has 15 amino acids. There are a few counts of this clonotype. Its target is not known. Individual cDNA molecules carried attached unique molecular identifiers. TCRdb fed the 5' RACE reads into MiXCR, producing one record per CDR3 protein. The table includes 75,000 to 90,000 distinct CDR3 sequences, about 10% detected once. The clonotype originates from an adult who was a healthcare worker with PCR-confirmed SARS-CoV-2 infection or an uninfected control (not recorded which). This specimen was whole blood, taken at baseline. The chain employs TRBV28 and TRBJ2-3, with a possible D match to TRBD1 (6 bases). The DNA of the CDR3 is TGTGCCAGCAGCCGCGGACAGACCGACACAGATACGCAGTATTTT. Its translation is CASSRGQTDTDTQYF.